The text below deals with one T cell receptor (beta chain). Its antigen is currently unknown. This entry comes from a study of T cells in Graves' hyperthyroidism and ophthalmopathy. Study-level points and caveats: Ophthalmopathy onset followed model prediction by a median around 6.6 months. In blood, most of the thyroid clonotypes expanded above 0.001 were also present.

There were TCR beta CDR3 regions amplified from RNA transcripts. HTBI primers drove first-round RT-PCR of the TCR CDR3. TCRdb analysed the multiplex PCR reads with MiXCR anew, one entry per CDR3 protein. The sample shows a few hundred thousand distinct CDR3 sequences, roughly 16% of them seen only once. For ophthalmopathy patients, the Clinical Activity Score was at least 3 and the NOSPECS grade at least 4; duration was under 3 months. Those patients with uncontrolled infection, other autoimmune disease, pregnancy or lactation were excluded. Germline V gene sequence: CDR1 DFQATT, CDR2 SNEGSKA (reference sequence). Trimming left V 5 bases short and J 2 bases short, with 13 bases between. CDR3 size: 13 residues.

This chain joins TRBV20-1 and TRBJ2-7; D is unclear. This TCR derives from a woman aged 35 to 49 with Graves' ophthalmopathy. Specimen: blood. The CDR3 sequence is CSASPGGTYEQYF. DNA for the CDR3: TGCAGTGCTTCCCCCGGCGGCACCTACGAGCAGTACTTC.